Each of the 8 T cell receptor beta chains below was sequenced from the same sample in a study of cytomegalovirus exposure and HLA in healthy donors. Produced via immunoSEQ multiplex PCR; TCRdb's table is partial and in-frame only. The sample comprises 90,000 to 150,000 clones, 88% of which are singletons, and roughly 6% rests with the top ten. The source material was PBMCs. Source of these receptors: a woman aged 18-30 years in good health and CMV-seropositive.

The V call is TRBV7-9, the J call TRBJ1-5; D not resolved. Per germline, CDR1 SEHNR and CDR2 FQNEAQ (reference sequence). The V end was cut by 6 bases, the J end by 1 base, with 4 bases between. CDR3 length: 12 residues. CDR3 in DNA: TGTGCCAGCAGTGTAAGCAATCAGCCCCAGCATTTT. This encodes CASSVSNQPQHF.

The chain uses TRBV7-2 and TRBJ2-7, with 10 bases fitting TRBD2. The V gene end was trimmed by 9 bases and the J gene end by 7 bases; junction bases not matched to a gene: 6. The CDR3 has 12 residues. The V gene's germline CDR1 is SGHTA and CDR2 FQGNSA. The CDR3 protein is CARPSGRQEQYF. In DNA form, the CDR3 reads TGTGCCAGACCTAGCGGGAGACAAGAGCAGTACTTC.

The chain links TRBV7-2 to TRBJ2-7; 11 positions agree with TRBD2. There are 19 residues in the CDR3. Germline lookup yields CDR1 SGHTA and CDR2 FQGNSA. The V gene end was trimmed by 4 bases and the J gene end by 0 bases; junction bases not matched to a gene: 14. CDR3 nucleotides: TGTGCCAGCAGCTCTCATGGACTAGCGGGCGTCCCTAGCTCCTACGAGCAGTACTTC. Its protein product is CASSSHGLAGVPSSYEQYF.

About this clone: The sample carries other DNA sequences with the same CDR3. The chain has TRBV9 and TRBJ1-2, with D perhaps TRBD1 (5 bases). The CDR3 runs 14 residues. The V end lost 0 bases, the J end lost 3 bases, and 9 bases lay between the germline ends. The germline gives CDR1 SGDLS, CDR2 YYNGEE. The CDR3 nucleotides read TGTGCCAGCAGCGTAGGGGGGGGTGACTATGGCTACACCTTC. Translating it yields CASSVGGGDYGYTF.

The rearrangement links TRBV11-3 to TRBJ2-2; maybe TRBD1 (5 bases). CDR1 SGHNT and CDR2 YENEEA come from the germline V gene. The CDR3 runs 15 residues. V lost 1 base to trimming and J lost 6 bases, with 12 bases between them. This CDR3 reads CASSLVWQGAGELFF. The CDR3 bases are TGTGCCAGCAGCTTAGTGTGGCAGGGTGCCGGGGAGCTGTTTTTT.

The V and J genes are TRBV6-6 and TRBJ1-1; 8 nucleotides agree with TRBD1. The CDR3 totals 13 residues. Germline V CDR1 and CDR2: MNHNY, SVGAGI (reference sequence). Unmatched junction bases numbered 3, after V lost 2 bases and J lost 7 bases. The CDR3 is CASSYGTGLEAFF. The DNA for the CDR3 is TGTGCCAGCAGTTACGGGACAGGACTTGAAGCTTTCTTT.

V gene TRBV5-6 combines with J gene TRBJ2-7; D is perhaps TRBD1 (5 bases). CDR1 and CDR2 (germline): SGHDT, YYEEEE. V was pared by 1 base and J by 5 bases, with 10 bases between. The CDR3 runs 13 residues. The CDR3 spells CASSLSQGDEQYF. In DNA, the CDR3 is TGTGCCAGCAGCTTGAGTCAGGGCGACGAGCAGTACTTC.

The CDR3 spells CASSVVPELAGEETQYF. The CDR3 bases are TGTGCCAGCAGTGTCGTACCCGAACTAGCGGGGGAAGAGACCCAGTACTTC. The chain has TRBV2 and TRBJ2-5, with 11 positions matching TRBD2. Germline CDR1 SNHLY, CDR2 FYNNEI. With 4 bases clipped from V and 3 bases from J, the junction kept 10 bases outside the gene matches. CDR3 length equals 17 residues.